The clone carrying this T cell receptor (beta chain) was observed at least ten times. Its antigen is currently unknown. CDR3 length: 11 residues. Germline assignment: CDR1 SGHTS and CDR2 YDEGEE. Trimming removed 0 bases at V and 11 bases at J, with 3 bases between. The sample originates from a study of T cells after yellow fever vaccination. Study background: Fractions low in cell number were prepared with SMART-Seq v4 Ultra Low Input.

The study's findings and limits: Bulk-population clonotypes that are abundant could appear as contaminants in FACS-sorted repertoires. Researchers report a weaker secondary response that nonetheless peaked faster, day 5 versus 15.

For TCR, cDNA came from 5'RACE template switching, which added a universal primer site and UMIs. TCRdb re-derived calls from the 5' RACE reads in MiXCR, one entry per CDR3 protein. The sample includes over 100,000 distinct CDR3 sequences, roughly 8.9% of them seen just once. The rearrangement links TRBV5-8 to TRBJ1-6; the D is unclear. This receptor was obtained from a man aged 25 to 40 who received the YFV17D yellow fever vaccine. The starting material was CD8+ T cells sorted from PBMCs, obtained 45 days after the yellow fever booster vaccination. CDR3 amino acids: CASSLDPPLHF. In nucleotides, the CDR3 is TGTGCCAGCAGCTTGGACCCACCCCTCCACTTT.